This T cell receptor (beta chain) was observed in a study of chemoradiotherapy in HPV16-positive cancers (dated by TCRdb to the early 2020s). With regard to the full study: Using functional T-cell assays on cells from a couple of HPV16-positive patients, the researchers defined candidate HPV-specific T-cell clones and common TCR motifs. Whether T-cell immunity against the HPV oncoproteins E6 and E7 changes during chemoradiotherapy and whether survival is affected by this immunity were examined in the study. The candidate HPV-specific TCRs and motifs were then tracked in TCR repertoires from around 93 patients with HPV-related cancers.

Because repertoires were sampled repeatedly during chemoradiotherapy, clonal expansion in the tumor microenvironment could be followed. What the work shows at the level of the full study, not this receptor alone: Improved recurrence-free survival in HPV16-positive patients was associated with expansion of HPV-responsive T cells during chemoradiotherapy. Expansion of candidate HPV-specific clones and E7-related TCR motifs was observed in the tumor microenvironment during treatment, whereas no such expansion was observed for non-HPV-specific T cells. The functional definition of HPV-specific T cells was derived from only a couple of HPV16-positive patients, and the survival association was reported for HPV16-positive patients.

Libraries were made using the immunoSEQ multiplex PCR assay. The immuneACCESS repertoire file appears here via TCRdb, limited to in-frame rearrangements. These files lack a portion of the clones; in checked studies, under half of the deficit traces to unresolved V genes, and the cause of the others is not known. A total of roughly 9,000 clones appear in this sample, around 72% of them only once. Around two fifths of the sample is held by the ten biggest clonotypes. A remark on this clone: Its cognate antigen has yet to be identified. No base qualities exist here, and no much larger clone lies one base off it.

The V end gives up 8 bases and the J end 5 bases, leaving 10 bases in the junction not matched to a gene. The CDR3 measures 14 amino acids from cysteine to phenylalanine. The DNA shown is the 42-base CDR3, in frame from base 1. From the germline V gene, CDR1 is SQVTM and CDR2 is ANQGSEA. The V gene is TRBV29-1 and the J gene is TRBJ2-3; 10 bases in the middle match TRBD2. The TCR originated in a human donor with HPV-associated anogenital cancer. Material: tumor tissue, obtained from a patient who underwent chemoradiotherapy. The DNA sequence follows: TGCAGCATAACAAGCGGGAGGGCGGTAGATACGCAGTATTTT. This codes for CSITSGRAVDTQYF.